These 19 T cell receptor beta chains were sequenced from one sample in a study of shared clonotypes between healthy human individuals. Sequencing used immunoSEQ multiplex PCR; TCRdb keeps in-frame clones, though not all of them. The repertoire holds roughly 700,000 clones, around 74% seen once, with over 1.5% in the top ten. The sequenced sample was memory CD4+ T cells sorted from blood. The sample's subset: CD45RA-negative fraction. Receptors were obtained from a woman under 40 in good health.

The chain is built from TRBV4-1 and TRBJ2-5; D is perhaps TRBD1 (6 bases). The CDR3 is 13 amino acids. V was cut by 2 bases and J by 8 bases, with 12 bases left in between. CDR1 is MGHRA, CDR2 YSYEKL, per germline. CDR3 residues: CASSQRDIDTQYF. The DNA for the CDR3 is TGCGCCAGCAGCCAACGGGACATCGATACCCAGTACTTC.

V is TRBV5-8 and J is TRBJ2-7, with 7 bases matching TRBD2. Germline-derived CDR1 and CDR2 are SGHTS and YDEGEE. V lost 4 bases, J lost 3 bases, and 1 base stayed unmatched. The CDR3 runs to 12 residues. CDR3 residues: CASSRDYYEQYF. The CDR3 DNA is TGTGCCAGCAGCCGGGACTACTACGAGCAGTACTTC.

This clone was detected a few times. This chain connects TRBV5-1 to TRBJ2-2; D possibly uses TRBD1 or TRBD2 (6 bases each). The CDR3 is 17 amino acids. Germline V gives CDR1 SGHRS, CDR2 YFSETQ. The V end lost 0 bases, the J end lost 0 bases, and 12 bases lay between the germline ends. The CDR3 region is CASSLVLGGPNTGELFF. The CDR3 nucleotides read TGCGCCAGCAGCTTGGTTCTAGGGGGGCCGAACACCGGGGAGCTGTTTTTT.

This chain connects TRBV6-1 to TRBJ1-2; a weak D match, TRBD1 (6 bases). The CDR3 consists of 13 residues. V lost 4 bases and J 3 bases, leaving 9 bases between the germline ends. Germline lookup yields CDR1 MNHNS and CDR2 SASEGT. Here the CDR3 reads CASSAWTDYGYTF. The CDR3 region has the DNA TGTGCCAGCAGTGCTTGGACAGACTATGGCTACACCTTC.

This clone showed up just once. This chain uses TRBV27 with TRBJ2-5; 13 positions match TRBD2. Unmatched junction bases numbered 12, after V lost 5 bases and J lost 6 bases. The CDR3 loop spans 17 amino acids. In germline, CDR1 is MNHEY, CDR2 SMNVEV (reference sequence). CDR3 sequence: CASSLVAGLAGVKTQYF. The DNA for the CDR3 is TGTGCCAGCAGTCTCGTCGCCGGACTAGCGGGAGTTAAGACCCAGTACTTC.

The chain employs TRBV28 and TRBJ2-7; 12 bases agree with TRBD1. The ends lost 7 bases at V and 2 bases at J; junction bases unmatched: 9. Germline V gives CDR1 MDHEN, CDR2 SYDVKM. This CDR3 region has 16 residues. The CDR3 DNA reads TGTGCCAGCATAACGGCCGGGACAGGGGGCGCCTACGAGCAGTACTTC. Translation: CASITAGTGGAYEQYF.

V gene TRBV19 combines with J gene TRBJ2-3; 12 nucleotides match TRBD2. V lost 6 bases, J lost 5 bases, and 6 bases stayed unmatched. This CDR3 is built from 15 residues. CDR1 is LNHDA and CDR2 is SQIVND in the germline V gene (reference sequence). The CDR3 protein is CASRHRGLAGDTQYF. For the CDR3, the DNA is TGTGCCAGTAGGCACCGGGGACTAGCGGGAGATACGCAGTATTTT.

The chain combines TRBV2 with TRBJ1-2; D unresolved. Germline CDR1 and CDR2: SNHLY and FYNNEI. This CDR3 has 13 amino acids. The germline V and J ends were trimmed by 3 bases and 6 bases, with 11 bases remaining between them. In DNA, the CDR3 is TGTGCCAGCAGTGATGGCGGAATTCATGGCTACACCTTC. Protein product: CASSDGGIHGYTF.

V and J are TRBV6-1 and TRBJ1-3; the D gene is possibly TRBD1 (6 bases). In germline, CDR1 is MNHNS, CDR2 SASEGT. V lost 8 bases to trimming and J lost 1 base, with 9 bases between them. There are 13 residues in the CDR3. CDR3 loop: CASLDRSGNTIYF. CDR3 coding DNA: TGTGCCAGCCTCGACAGGTCTGGAAACACCATATATTTT.

The DNA for the CDR3 is TGTGCCACACAACCCGGGGGACAAGAGACCCAGTACTTC. Amino acid sequence: CATQPGGQETQYF. The genes are TRBV28 and TRBJ2-5; the D gene is possibly TRBD2 (6 bases). CDR1 and CDR2 (germline): MDHEN, SYDVKM. This CDR3 has 13 residues. With 10 bases removed from V and 2 bases from J, the gap between germline ends came to 14 bases.

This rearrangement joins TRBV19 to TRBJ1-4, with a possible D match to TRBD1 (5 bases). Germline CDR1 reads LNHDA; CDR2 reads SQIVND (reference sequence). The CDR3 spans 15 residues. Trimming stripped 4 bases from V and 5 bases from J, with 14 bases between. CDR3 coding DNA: TGTGCCAGTAGTACGCGACAGTCGCCAAATGAAAAACTGTTTTTT. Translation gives CASSTRQSPNEKLFF.

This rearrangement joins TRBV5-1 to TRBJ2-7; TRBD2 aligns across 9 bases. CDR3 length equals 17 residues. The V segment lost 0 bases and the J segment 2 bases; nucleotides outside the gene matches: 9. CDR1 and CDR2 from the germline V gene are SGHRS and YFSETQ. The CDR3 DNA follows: TGCGCCAGCAGCTTGGGGGCTTTTAGCGGGAGCACCTACGAGCAGTACTTC. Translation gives CASSLGAFSGSTYEQYF.

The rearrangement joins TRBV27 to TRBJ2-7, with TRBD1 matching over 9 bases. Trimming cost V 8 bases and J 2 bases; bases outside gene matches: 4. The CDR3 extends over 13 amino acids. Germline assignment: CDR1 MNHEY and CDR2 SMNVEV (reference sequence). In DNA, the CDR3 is TGTGCCAGCCGGGACAGGGTGACCTACGAGCAGTACTTC. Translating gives CASRDRVTYEQYF.

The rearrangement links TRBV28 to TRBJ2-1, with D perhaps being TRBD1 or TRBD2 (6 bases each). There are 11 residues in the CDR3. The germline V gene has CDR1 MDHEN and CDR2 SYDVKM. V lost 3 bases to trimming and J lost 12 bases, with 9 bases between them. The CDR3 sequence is CASSFKGGQFF. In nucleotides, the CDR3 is TGTGCCAGCAGTTTTAAGGGGGGGCAGTTCTTC.

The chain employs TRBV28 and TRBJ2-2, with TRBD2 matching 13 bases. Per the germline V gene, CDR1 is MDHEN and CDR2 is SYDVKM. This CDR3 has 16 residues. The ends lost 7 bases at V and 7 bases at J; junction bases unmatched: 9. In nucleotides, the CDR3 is TGTGCCAGCACCTTCGGACTAGCGGGAGTGGTCGGGGAGCTGTTTTTT. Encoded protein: CASTFGLAGVVGELFF.

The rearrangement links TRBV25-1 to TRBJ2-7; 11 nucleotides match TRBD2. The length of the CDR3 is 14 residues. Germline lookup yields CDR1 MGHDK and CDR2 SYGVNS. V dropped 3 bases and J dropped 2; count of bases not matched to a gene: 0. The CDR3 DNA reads TGTGCCAGCAGTGAGGGACTAGCGGCCTACGAGCAGTACTTC. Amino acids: CASSEGLAAYEQYF.

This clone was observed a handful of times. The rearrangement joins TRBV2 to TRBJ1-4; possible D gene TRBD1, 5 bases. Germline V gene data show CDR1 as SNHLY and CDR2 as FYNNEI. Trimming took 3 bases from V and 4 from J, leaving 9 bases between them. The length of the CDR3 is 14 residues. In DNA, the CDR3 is TGTGCCAGCAGTGAGGGGGGGAATAATGAAAAACTGTTTTTT. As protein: CASSEGGNNEKLFF. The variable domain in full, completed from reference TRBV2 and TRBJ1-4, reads EPEVTQTPSHQVTQMGQEVILRCVPISNHLYFYWYRQILGQKVEFLVSFYNNEISEKSEIFDDQFSVERPDGSNFTLKIRSTKLEDSAMYFCASSEGGNNEKLFFGSGTQLSVL.

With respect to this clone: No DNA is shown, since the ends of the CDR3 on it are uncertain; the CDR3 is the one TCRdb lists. The CDR3 here is CSVEGTAAYISAALNSQQFF. V gene TRBV29-1 combines with J gene TRBJ2-1; no check of the table's D call, TRBD1, against the DNA was made. The germline gives CDR1 SQVTM, CDR2 ANQGSEA. The CDR3 has 20 residues if both end residues are counted.

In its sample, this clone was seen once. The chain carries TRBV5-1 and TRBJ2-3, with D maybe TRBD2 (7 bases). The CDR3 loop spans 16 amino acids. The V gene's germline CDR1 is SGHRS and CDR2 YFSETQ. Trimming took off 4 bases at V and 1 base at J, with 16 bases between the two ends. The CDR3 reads CASSQTGGRGTDTQYF. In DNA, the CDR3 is TGCGCCAGCAGCCAGACGGGGGGCCGGGGCACAGATACGCAGTATTTT.